This T cell receptor (beta chain) is drawn from a study of T cells in Graves' hyperthyroidism and ophthalmopathy. The wider study: Staff took peripheral blood when the initial diagnosis was made, before any treatment began.

Criteria for exclusion of patients were uncontrolled infection, other autoimmune disease, pregnancy or lactation. It was approximately 9.4 ml of fresh peripheral blood that supplied the PBMCs. On this clonotype: Its antigen is not identified.

CDR1 and CDR2 (germline): SQVTM, ANQGSEA. The CDR3 has 14 residues. V was clipped by 1 base and J by 6 bases; unmatched bases: 7. RNA transcripts were the template for amplifying TCR beta CDR3 regions. The TCR CDR3 first-round RT-PCR relied on the HTBI primer set. TCRdb ran MiXCR on the multiplex PCR reads and lists one entry per CDR3 protein. The table shows roughly 500,000 distinct CDR3 sequences, with approximately 22% occurring only once. Regarding the study as a whole: Within blood appeared most thyroid clonotypes that had expanded above 0.001.

This sequence was found in an older woman with Graves' ophthalmopathy. The sample was blood. The rearrangement uses TRBV29-1 and TRBJ2-7; 9 bases map to TRBD1. The chain's CDR3 is CSVEGGYRGREQYF. Here the CDR3 DNA reads TGCAGCGTTGAAGGGGGTTACAGGGGGCGCGAGCAGTACTTC.